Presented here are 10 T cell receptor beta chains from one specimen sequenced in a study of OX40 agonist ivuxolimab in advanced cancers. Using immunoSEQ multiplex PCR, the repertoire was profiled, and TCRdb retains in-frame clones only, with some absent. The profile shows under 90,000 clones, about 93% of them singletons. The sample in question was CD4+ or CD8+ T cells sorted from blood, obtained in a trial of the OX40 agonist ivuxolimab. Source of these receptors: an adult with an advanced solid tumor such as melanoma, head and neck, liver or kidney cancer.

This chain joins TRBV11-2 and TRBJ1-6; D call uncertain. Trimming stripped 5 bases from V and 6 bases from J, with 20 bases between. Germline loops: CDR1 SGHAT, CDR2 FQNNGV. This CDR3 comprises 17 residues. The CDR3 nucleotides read TGTGCCAGCAGCAAAACCACCTCAGTATACCTTAATTCACCCCTCCACTTT. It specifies CASSKTTSVYLNSPLHF.

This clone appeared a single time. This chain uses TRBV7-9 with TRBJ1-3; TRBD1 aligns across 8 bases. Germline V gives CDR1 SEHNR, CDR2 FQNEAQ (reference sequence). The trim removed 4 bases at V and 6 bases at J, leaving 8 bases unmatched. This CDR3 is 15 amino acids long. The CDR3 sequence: CASSYQGAVENTIYF. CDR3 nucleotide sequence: TGTGCCAGCAGCTACCAGGGGGCTGTTGAAAACACCATATATTTT. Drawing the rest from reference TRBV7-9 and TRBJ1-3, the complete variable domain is DTGVSQNPRHKITKRGQNVTFRCDPISEHNRLYWYRQTLGQGPEFLTYFQNEAQLEKSRLLSDRFSAERPKGSFSTLEIQRTEQGDSAMYLCASSYQGAVENTIYFGEGSWLTVV.

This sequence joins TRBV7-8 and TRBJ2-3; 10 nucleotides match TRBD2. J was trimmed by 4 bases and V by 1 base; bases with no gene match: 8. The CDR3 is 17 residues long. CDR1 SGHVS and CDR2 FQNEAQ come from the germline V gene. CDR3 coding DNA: TGTGCCAGCAGCTTAGGTTGGCTAGCGGGAGTCCCAGATACGCAGTATTTT. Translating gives CASSLGWLAGVPDTQYF.

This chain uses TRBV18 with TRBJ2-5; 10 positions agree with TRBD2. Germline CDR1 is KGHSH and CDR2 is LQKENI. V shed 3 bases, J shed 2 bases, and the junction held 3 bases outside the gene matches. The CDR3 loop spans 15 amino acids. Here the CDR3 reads CASSPLAGEQETQYF. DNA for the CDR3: TGTGCCAGCTCACCGCTAGCGGGGGAACAAGAGACCCAGTACTTC.

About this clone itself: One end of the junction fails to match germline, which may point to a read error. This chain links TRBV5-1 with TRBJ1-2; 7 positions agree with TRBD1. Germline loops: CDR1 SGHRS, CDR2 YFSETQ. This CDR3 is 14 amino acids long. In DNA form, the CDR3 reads TGTGCCAGCAGCCCGGAGAGACAGGGTCATGGCTACACCTTC. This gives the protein CASSPERQGHGYTF. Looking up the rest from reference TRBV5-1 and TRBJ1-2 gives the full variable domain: KAGVTQTPRYLIKTRGQQVTLSCSPISGHRSVSWYQQTPGQGLQFLFEYFSETQRNKGNFPGRFSGRQFSNSRSEMNVSTLELGDSALYLCASSPERQGHGYTFGSGTRLTVV.

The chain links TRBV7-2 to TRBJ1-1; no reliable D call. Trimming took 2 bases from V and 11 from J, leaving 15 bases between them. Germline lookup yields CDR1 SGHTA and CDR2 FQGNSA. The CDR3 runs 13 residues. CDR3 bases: TGTGCCAGCAGCTTACACACTTACCTAGGGGCTTTCTTT. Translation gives CASSLHTYLGAFF.

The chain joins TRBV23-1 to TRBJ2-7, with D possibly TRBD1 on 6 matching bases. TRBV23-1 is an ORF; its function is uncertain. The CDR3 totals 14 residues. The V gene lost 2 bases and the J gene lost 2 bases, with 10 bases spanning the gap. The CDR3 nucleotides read TGCGCCAGCAGTCAAGTCCAGGGGCCCTACGAGCAGTACTTC. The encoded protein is CASSQVQGPYEQYF.

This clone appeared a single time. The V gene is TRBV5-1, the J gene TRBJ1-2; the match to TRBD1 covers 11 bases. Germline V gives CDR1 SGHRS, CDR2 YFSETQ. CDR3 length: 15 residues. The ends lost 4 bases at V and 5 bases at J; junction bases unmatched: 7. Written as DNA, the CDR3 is TGCGCCAGCAGCCCGGGGGACAGGGGGGAATATGGCTACACCTTC. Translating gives CASSPGDRGEYGYTF. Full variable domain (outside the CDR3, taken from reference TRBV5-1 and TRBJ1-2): KAGVTQTPRYLIKTRGQQVTLSCSPISGHRSVSWYQQTPGQGLQFLFEYFSETQRNKGNFPGRFSGRQFSNSRSEMNVSTLELGDSALYLCASSPGDRGEYGYTFGSGTRLTVV.

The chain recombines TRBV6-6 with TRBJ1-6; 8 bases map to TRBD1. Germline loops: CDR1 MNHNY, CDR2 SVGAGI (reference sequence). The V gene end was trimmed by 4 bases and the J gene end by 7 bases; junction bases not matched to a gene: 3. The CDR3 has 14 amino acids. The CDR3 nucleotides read TGTGCCAGCAGTTCCGACAGGGGCAATTCACCCCTCCACTTT. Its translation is CASSSDRGNSPLHF.

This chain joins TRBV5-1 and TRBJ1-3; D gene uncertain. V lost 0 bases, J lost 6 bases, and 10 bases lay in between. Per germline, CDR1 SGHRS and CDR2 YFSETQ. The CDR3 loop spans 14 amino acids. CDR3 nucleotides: TGCGCCAGCAGCTTGGGGCAGCCGGAAAACACCATATATTTT. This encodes CASSLGQPENTIYF.